This T cell receptor beta chain was found in a study of T cell repertoires and HLA-DP antigens (dated 2018 in TCRdb). Broadly, across the study: The study used an in vitro model of CD4+ T cell alloreactivity in which transduced HeLa cells presented allogeneic HLA-DP. Compared with self, one alloantigen differed at one amino acid in the peptide-binding groove and the other differed at under twelve, modelling structurally similar versus dissimilar alloantigens. The three donors were two male and one female, with ages ranging from the 18-to-29 to the 60-to-69 age band. On average, around 220 ng of DNA went in for sorted CD137+CD4+ samples, versus 1,000 to 1,500 ng for pre-culture CD4+ samples.

A remark on this clone: Its cognate antigen has yet to be identified. Within one base of it there is no much larger clone, and no base qualities were kept.

Trimming costs V 2 bases and J 8 bases, and their ends lie 15 bases apart. Including cysteine and phenylalanine, the CDR3 has 14 amino acids. Left in the record is the CDR3 DNA by itself, 42 bases read in frame from the first base. CDR1 is given as MNHEY and CDR2 as SVGAGI, both from the germline V gene. What the study reported, not specific to this receptor: The study was limited by having only a few donors, by relying on a non-physiological HeLa antigen-presenting system, and by using total CD4+ responder cells. Sorted CD137+ cells showed similar clonality against both alloantigens (approximately 0.37), much higher than the clonality of pre-culture samples (around 0.04). Average cumulative frequency of clones undetected before culture was roughly 36% against one allele and 50.6% against the other. The naive and memory CD4+ repertoires were not analysed as separate populations.

Magnetic bead negative selection was used to isolate untouched CD4+ T cells from Ficoll-separated PBMC, with purity averaging roughly 98%. Untouched CD4+ T cells were isolated from Ficoll-separated PBMC with magnetic beads, reaching roughly 98% purity with negligible CD8+ contamination. Donors were a few healthy blood donors whose buffy coats supplied peripheral blood mononuclear cells. All three donors were CMV seronegative. The DNeasy Blood & Tissue Kit was used to extract genomic DNA. Genomic DNA from sorted CD137+CD4+ cells and from pre-culture CD4+ baseline samples of each subject was subjected to TCRB sequencing. TCRB CDR3 regions were amplified with the immunoSEQ multiplex PCR using forward primers for 54 TRBV segments and reverse primers for 13 TRBJ segments. For pre-culture CD4+ samples, sequencing was done at deep resolution with a target of a few hundred thousand T cell genomes. Sequencing of the amplicons on an Illumina HiSeq System generated 87 bp reads spanning the CDR3. Turning to the authors' computational methods: PCR and sequencing errors in the reads were corrected, and alignment to IMGT reference sequences was used to define CDR3 regions. Synthetic template pools were used to estimate template counts and unique rearrangement counts. Clonality was computed by subtracting Pielou's evenness from 1. Richness was estimated with the Daley-Smith estimator. Morisita's index was used to measure repertoire overlap. Clones present in cultured samples but not detected in the pre-culture repertoire of the same donor were defined as low-abundance clones. The clones in this table, taken by TCRdb from immuneACCESS, are in-frame only. Not every clone is retained; where verified, under half of the shortfall comes from an unresolved V gene, and the cause of the rest is unknown. V and J calls and clone size are those listed in that table; D and trimming were worked out from the DNA. This sample gives tens of thousands of clones in total; around 77% of them show up just once. The ten largest clones take up around 1.6% of the sample.

The sample consisted of CD4+ T cells from PBMCs. This receptor was taken from a man in his 60s in good health and CMV-seronegative. The rearranged chain carries TRBV6-5 and TRBJ1-1; TRBD1 is a weak D gene call, 5 bases matching. The CDR3: CASSYAVPRGEAFF. The nucleotides are TGTGCCAGCAGTTACGCAGTCCCGCGGGGGGAAGCTTTCTTT.